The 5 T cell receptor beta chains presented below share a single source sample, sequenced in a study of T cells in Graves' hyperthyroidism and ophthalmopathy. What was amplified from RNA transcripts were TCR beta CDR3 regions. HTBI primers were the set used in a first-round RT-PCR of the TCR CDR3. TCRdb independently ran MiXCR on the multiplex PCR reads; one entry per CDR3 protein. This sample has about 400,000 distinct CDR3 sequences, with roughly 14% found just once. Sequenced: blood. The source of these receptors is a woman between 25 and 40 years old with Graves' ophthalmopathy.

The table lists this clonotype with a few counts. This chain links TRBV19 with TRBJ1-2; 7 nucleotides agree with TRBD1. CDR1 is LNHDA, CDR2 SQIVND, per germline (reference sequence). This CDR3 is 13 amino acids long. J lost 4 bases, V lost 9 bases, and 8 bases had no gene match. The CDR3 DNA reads TGTGCCAGCCGTGGGACAGACATCTATGGCTACACCTTC. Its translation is CASRGTDIYGYTF.

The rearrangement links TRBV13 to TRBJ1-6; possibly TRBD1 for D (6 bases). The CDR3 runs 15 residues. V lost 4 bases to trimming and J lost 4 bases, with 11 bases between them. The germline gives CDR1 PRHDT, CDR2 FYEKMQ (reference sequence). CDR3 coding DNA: TGTGCCAGCAGCTCCCGGGACACGTATAATTCACCCCTCCACTTT. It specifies CASSSRDTYNSPLHF.

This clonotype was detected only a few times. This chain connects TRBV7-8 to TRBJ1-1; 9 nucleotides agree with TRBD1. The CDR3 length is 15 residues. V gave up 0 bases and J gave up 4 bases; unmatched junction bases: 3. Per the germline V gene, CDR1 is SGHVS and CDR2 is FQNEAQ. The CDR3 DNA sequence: TGTGCCAGCAGCTTAGCGGACAGGGGATCCACTGAAGCTTTCTTT. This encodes CASSLADRGSTEAFF.

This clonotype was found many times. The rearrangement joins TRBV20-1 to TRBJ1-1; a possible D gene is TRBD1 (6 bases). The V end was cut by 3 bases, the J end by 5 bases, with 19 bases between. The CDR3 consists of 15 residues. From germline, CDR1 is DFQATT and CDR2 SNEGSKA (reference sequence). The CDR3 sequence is CSASIGQGRGTEAFF. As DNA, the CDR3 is TGCAGTGCTAGTATTGGTCAGGGGCGTGGTACTGAAGCTTTCTTT.

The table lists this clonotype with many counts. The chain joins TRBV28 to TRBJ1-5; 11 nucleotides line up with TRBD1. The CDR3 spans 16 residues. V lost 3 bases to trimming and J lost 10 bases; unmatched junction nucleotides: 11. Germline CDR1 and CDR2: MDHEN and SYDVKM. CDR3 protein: CASSFRTGGISYPQHF. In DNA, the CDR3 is TGTGCCAGCAGTTTCAGGACAGGGGGCATTTCATATCCCCAGCATTTT.